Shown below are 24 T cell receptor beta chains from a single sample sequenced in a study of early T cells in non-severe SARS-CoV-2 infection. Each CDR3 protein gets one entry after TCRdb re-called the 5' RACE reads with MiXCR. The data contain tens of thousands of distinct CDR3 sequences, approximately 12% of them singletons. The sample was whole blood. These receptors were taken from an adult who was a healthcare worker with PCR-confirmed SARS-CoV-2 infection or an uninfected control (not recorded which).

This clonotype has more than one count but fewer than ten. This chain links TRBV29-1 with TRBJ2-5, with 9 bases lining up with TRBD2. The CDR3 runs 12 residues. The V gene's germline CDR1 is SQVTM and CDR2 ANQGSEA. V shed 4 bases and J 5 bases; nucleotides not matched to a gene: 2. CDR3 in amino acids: CSVGREGETQYF. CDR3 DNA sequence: TGCAGCGTTGGGCGGGAGGGGGAGACCCAGTACTTC.

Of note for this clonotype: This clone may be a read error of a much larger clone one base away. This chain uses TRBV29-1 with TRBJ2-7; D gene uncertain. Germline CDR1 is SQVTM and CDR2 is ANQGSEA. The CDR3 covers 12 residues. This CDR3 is CTVVTGSHEQYF. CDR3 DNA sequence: TGCACCGTTGTGACTGGGTCCCACGAGCAGTACTTC.

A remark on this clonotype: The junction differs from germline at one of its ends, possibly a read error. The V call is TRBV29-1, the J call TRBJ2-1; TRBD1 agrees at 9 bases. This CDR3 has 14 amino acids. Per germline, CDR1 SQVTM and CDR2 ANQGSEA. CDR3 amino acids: CSGSRDRADNEQFF. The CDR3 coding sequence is TGCAGCGGCAGCCGGGACAGGGCCGACAATGAACAGTTCTTC.

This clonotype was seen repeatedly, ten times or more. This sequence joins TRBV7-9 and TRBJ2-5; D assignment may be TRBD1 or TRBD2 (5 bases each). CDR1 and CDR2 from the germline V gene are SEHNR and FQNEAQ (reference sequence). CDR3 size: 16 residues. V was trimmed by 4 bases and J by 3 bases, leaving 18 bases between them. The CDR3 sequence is CASSSAPGTGKETQYF. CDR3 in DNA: TGTGCCAGCAGCTCCGCGCCGGGGACGGGGAAAGAGACCCAGTACTTC.

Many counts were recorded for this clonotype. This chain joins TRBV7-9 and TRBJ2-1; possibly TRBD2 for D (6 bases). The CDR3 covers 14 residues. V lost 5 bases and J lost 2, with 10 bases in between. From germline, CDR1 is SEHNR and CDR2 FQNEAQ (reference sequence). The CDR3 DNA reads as TGTGCCAGCAGCCCCCGGGGGACCTACAATGAGCAGTTCTTC. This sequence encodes CASSPRGTYNEQFF. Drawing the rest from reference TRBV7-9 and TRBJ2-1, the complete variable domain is DTGVSQNPRHKITKRGQNVTFRCDPISEHNRLYWYRQTLGQGPEFLTYFQNEAQLEKSRLLSDRFSAERPKGSFSTLEIQRTEQGDSAMYLCASSPRGTYNEQFFGPGTRLTVL.

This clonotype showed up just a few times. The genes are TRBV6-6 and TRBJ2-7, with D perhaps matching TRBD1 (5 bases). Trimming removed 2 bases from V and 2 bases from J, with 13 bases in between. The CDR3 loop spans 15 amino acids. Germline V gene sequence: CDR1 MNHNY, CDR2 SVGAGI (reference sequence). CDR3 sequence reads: CASSYQPDTTYEQYF. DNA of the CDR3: TGTGCCAGCAGTTACCAGCCGGACACCACCTACGAGCAGTACTTC.

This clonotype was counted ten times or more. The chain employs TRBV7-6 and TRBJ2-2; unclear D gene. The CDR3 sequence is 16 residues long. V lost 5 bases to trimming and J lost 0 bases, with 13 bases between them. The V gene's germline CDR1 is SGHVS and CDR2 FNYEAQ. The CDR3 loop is CASSRTVIANTGELFF. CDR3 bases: TGTGCCAGCAGCCGGACGGTTATCGCGAACACCGGGGAGCTGTTTTTT.

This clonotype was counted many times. CDR3 bases: TGTGCCTGGAGTGCGCTCAGGGACTACAATGAGCAGTTCTTC. This codes for CAWSALRDYNEQFF. The rearrangement links TRBV30 to TRBJ2-1, with D perhaps TRBD1 (5 bases). Per germline, CDR1 GTSNPN and CDR2 SVGIG (reference sequence). This CDR3 is built from 14 residues. V was trimmed by 1 base and J by 3 bases, leaving 10 bases between them.

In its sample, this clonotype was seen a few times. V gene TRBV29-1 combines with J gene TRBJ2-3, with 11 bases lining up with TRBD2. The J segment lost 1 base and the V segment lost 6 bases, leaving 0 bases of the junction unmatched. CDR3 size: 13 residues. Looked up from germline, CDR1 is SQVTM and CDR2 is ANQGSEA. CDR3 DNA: TGCAGCGTGACTAGCGGGGGCACAGATACGCAGTATTTT. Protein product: CSVTSGGTDTQYF.

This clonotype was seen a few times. This CDR3 is CSARQGGFYGYTF. CDR3 nucleotides: TGCAGCGCCAGACAGGGGGGGTTCTATGGCTACACCTTC. The rearrangement links TRBV29-1 to TRBJ1-2, with 9 nucleotides matching TRBD1. The CDR3 consists of 13 residues. Germline loops: CDR1 SQVTM, CDR2 ANQGSEA. Trimming cost V 7 bases and J 4 bases; bases outside gene matches: 7.

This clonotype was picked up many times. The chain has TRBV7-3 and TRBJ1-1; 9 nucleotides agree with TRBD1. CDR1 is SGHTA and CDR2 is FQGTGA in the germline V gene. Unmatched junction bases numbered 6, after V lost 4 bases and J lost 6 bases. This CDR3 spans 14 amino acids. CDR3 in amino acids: CASSSRDRGAEAFF. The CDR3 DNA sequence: TGTGCCAGCAGCTCTCGAGACAGGGGGGCTGAAGCTTTCTTT. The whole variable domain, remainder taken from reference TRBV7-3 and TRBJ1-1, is GAGVSQTPSNKVTEKGKYVELRCDPISGHTALYWYRQSLGQGPEFLIYFQGTGAADDSGLPNDRFFAVRPEGSVSTLKIQRTERGDSAVYLCASSSRDRGAEAFFGQGTRLTVV.

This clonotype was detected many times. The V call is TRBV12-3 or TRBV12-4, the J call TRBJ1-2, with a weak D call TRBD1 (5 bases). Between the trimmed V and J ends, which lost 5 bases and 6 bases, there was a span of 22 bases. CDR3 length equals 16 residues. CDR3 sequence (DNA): TGTGCCAGCAGTCTGACAAACATAAATCAGGGAGATGGCTACACCTTC. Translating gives CASSLTNINQGDGYTF.

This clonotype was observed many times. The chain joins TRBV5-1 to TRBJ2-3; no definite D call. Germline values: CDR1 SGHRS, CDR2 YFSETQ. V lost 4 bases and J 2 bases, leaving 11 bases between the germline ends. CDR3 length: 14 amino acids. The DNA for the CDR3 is TGCGCCAGCAGCAACGGGCATCTCACAGATACGCAGTATTTT. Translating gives CASSNGHLTDTQYF.

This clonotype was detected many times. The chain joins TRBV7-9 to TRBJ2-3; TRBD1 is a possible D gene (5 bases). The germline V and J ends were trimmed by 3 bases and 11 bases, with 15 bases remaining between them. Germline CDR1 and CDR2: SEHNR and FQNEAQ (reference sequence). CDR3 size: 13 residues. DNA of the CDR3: TGTGCCAGCAGCTTGGCCCCGGCAAGGGGGCAGTATTTT. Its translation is CASSLAPARGQYF. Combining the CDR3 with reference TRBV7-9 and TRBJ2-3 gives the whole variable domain DTGVSQNPRHKITKRGQNVTFRCDPISEHNRLYWYRQTLGQGPEFLTYFQNEAQLEKSRLLSDRFSAERPKGSFSTLEIQRTEQGDSAMYLCASSLAPARGQYFGPGTRLTVL.

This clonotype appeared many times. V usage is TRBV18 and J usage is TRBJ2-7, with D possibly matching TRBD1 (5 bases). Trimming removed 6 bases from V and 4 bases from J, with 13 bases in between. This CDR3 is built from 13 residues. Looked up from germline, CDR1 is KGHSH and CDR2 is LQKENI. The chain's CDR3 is CASSQGHSYEQYF. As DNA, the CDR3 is TGTGCCAGCTCGCAAGGACATTCGTACGAGCAGTACTTC.

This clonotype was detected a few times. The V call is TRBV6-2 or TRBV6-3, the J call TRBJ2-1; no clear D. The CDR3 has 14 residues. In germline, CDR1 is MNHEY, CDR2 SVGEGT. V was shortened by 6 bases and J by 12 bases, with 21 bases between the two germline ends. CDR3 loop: CASRGPTPLFGQFF. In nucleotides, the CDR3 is TGTGCCAGCAGAGGCCCCACTCCCCTCTTTGGGCAGTTCTTC.

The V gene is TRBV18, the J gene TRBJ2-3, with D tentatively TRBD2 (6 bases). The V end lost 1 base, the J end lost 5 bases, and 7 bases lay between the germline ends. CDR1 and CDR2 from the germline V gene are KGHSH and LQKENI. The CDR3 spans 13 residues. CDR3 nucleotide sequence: TGTGCCAGCTCACCACTGGGAGGAGATACGCAGTATTTT. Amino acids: CASSPLGGDTQYF.

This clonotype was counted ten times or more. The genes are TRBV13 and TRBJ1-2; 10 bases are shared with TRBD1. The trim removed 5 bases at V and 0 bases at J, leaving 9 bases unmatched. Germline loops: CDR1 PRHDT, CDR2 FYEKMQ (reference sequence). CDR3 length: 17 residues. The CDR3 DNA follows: TGTGCCAGCAGCATAAGACAGGGGGCTAATTCTAACTATGGCTACACCTTC. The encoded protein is CASSIRQGANSNYGYTF.

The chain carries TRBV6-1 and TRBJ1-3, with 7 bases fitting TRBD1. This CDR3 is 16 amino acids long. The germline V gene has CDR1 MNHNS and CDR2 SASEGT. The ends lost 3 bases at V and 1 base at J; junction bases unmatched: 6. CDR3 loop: CASSDPTGRSGNTIYF. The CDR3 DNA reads TGTGCCAGCAGTGACCCGACAGGGAGGTCTGGAAACACCATATATTTT.

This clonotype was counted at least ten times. The CDR3 is CASDLTGLAGGEQYF. DNA of the CDR3: TGTGCCTCCGATTTGACAGGCCTGGCCGGAGGCGAGCAGTACTTC. The chain combines TRBV30 with TRBJ2-7, with D possibly matching TRBD1 (6 bases). The CDR3 has 15 residues. V was cut by 7 bases and J by 6 bases, with 25 bases left in between. Germline V CDR1 and CDR2: GTSNPN, SVGIG (reference sequence).

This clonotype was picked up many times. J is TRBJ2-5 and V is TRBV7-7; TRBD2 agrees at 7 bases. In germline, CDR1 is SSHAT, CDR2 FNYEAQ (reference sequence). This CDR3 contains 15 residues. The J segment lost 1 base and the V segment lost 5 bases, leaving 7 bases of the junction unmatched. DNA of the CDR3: TGTGCCAGCAGCCCTTCGCGGGGGACCCAAGAGACCCAGTACTTC. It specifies CASSPSRGTQETQYF.

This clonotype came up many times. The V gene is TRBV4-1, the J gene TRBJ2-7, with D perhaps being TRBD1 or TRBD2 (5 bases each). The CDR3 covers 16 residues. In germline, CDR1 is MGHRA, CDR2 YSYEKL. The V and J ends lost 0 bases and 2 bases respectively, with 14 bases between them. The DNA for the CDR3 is TGCGCCAGCAGCCAAGAATACGGGACGCTCACCTACGAGCAGTACTTC. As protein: CASSQEYGTLTYEQYF.

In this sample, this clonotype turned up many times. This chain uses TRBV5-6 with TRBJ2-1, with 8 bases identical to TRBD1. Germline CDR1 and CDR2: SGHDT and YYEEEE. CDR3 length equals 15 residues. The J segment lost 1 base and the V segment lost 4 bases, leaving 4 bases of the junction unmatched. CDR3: CASSPGQGSYNEQFF. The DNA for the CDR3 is TGTGCCAGCAGCCCCGGACAGGGATCCTACAATGAGCAGTTCTTC.

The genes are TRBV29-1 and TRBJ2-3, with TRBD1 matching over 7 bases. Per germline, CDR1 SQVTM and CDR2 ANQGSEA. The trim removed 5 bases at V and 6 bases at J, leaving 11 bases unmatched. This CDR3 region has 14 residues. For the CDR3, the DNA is TGCAGCGTTTCCCGTGGACAGGAGTGGGATACGCAGTATTTT. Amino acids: CSVSRGQEWDTQYF.